This T cell receptor beta chain was profiled in a study of cytomegalovirus exposure and HLA in healthy donors. The primer mix had 60 Vbeta and 13 Jbeta primers. The protocol was immunoSEQ multiplex PCR, while the TCRdb copy is restricted to in-frame clones and leaves out a portion. The sample gives nearly 110,000 clones, under 80% of which show up once; around 3.4% is in the top ten. Germline CDR1 and CDR2: SGHVS and FNYEAQ. The CDR3 is 13 residues long. Trimming removed 2 bases at V and 6 bases at J, with 10 bases between. The source material was PBMCs. The gene calls are TRBV7-6 and TRBJ1-1, with D possibly being TRBD1 (6 bases). This receptor was taken from a man aged 60 to 69 in good health and CMV-seronegative. CDR3 sequence (DNA): TGTGCCAGCAGCTTATCTAGACAGGCTGAAGCTTTCTTT. It encodes CASSLSRQAEAFF.